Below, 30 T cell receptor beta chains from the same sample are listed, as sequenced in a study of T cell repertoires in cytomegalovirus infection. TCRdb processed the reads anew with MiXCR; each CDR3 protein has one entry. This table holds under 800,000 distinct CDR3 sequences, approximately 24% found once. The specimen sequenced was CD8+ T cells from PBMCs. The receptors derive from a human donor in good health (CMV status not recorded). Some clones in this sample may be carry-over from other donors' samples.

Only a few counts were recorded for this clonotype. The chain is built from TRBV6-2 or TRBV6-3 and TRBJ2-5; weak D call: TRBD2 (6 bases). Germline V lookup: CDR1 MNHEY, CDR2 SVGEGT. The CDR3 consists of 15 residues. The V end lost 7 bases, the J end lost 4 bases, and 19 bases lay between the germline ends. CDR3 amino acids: CASINGGSGRETQYF. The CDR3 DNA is TGTGCCAGCATCAACGGGGGATCAGGAAGAGAGACCCAGTACTTC.

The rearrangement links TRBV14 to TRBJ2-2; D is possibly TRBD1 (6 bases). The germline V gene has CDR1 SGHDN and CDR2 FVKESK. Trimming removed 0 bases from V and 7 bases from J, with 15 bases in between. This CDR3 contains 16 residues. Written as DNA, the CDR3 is TGTGCCAGCAGCCAAGAGTGGGACAAGGAGGTCGGGGAGCTGTTTTTT. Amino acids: CASSQEWDKEVGELFF. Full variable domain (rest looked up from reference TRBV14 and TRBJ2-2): EAGVTQFPSHSVIEKGQTVTLRCDPISGHDNLYWYRRVMGKEIKFLLHFVKESKQDESGMPNNRFLAERTGGTYSTLKVQPAELEDSGVYFCASSQEWDKEVGELFFGEGSRLTVL.

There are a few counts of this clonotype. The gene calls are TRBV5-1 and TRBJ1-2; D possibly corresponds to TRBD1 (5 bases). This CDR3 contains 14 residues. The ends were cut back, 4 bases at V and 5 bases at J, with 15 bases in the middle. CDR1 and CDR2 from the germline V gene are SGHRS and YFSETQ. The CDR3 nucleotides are TGCGCCAGCAGCCCACGGACACCCGAATATGGCTACACCTTC. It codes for CASSPRTPEYGYTF. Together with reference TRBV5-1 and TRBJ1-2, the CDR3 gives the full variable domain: KAGVTQTPRYLIKTRGQQVTLSCSPISGHRSVSWYQQTPGQGLQFLFEYFSETQRNKGNFPGRFSGRQFSNSRSEMNVSTLELGDSALYLCASSPRTPEYGYTFGSGTRLTVV.

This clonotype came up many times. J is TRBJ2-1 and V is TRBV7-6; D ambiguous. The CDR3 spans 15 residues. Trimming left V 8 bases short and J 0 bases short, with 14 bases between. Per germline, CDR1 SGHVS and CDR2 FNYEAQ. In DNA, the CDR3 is TGTGCCAGCTCCCCGGTTCCGGGCTCCTACAATGAGCAGTTCTTC. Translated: CASSPVPGSYNEQFF. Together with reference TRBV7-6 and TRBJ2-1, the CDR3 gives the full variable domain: GAGVSQSPRYKVTKRGQDVALRCDPISGHVSLYWYRQALGQGPEFLTYFNYEAQQDKSGLPNDRFSAERPEGSISTLTIQRTEQRDSAMYRCASSPVPGSYNEQFFGPGTRLTVL.

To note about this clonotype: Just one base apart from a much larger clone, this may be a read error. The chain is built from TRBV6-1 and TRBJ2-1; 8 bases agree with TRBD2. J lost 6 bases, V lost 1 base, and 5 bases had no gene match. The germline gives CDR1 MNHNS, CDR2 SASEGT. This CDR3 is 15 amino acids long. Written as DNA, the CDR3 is TGTGCCAGCAGTGAAGGCGGGGGGCGCTGCAATGAGCAGTTCTTC. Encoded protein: CASSEGGGRCNEQFF.

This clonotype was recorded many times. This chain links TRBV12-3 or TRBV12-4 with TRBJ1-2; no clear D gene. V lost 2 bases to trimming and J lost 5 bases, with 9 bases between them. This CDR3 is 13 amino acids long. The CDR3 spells CASSLRASYGYTF. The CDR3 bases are TGTGCCAGCAGTTTAAGGGCATCTTATGGCTACACCTTC.

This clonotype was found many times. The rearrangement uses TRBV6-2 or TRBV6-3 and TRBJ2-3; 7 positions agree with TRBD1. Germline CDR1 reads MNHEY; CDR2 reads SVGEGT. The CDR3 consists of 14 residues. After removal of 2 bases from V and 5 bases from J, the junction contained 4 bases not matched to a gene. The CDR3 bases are TGTGCCAGCAGTTACGAGGGGGCAAGAGATACGCAGTATTTT. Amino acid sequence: CASSYEGARDTQYF.

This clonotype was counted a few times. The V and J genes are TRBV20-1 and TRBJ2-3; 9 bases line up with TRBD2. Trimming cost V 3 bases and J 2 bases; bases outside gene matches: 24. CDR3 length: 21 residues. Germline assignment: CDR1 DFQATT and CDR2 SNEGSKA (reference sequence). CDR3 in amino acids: CSASSSDLLAGNYVSTDTQYF. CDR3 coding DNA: TGCAGTGCTAGTTCCTCGGACCTTCTAGCGGGGAACTACGTTTCCACAGATACGCAGTATTTT.

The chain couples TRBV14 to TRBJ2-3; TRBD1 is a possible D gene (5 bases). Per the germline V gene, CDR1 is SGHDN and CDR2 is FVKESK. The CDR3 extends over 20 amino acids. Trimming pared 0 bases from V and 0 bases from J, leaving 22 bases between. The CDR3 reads CASSQEGVSFPFSSTDTQYF. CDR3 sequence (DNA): TGTGCCAGCAGCCAAGAAGGGGTCTCCTTTCCTTTTTCTAGCACAGATACGCAGTATTTT. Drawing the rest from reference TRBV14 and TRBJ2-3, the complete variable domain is EAGVTQFPSHSVIEKGQTVTLRCDPISGHDNLYWYRRVMGKEIKFLLHFVKESKQDESGMPNNRFLAERTGGTYSTLKVQPAELEDSGVYFCASSQEGVSFPFSSTDTQYFGPGTRLTVL.

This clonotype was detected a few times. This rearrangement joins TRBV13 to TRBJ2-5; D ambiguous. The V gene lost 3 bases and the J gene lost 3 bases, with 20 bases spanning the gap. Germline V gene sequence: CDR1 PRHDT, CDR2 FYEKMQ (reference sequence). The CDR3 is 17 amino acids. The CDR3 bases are TGTGCCAGCAGCTTTTTTTCAGGAAGTAGGATGGAAGAGACCCAGTACTTC. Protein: CASSFFSGSRMEETQYF.

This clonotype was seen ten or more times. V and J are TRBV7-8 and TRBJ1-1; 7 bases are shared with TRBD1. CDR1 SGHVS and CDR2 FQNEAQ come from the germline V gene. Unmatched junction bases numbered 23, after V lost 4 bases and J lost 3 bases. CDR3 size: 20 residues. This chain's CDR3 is CASSSLPSWTGTDLDTEAFF. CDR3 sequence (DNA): TGTGCCAGCAGCTCACTCCCCTCCTGGACAGGTACGGACTTGGACACTGAAGCTTTCTTT.

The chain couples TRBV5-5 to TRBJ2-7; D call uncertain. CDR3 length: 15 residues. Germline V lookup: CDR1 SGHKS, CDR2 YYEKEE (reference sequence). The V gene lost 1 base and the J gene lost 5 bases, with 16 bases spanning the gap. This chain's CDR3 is CASSLRALGTHEQYV. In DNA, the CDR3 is TGTGCCAGCAGCTTGCGGGCTCTGGGAACCCACGAGCAGTACGTC.

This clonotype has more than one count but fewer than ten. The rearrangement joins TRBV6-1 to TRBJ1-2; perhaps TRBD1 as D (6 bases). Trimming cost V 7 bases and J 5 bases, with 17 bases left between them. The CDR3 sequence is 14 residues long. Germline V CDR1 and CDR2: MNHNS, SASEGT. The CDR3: CASTTFRDIYGYTF. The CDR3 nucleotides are TGTGCCAGCACCACGTTCCGGGACATATATGGCTACACCTTC.

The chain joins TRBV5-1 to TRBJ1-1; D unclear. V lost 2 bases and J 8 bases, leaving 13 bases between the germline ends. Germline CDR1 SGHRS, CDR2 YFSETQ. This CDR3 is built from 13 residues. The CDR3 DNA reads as TGCGCCAGCAGCTTTCCAGACCTAGCCGAAGCTTTCTTT. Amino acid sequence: CASSFPDLAEAFF. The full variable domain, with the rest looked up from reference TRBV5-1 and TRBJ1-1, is KAGVTQTPRYLIKTRGQQVTLSCSPISGHRSVSWYQQTPGQGLQFLFEYFSETQRNKGNFPGRFSGRQFSNSRSEMNVSTLELGDSALYLCASSFPDLAEAFFGQGTRLTVV.

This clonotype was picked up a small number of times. The CDR3 DNA sequence: TGTGCCAGCACCCCACTTTGGCGGAGGGGCACTGAAGCTTTCTTT. Its translation: CASTPLWRRGTEAFF. The chain combines TRBV6-2 or TRBV6-3 with TRBJ1-1; perhaps TRBD1 as D (5 bases). Germline lookup yields CDR1 MNHEY and CDR2 SVGEGT. CDR3 length: 15 residues. The V gene lost 7 bases and the J gene lost 4 bases, with 19 bases spanning the gap.

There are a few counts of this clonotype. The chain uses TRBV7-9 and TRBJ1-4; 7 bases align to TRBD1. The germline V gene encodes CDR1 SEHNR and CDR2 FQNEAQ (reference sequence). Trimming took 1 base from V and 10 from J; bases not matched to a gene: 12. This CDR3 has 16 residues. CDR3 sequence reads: CASSLGVDREEGKLFF. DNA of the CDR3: TGTGCCAGCAGCTTAGGAGTCGACAGGGAAGAAGGAAAACTGTTTTTT. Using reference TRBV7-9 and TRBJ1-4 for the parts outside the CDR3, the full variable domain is DTGVSQNPRHKITKRGQNVTFRCDPISEHNRLYWYRQTLGQGPEFLTYFQNEAQLEKSRLLSDRFSAERPKGSFSTLEIQRTEQGDSAMYLCASSLGVDREEGKLFFGSGTQLSVL.

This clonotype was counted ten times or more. The CDR3 sequence: CASSYDPGGEGSNQPQHF. The CDR3 nucleotides read TGTGCCAGCAGTTACGATCCCGGGGGGGAAGGTAGCAATCAGCCCCAGCATTTT. The V gene is TRBV6-2 or TRBV6-3, the J gene TRBJ1-5; perhaps TRBD1 as D (5 bases). CDR1 and CDR2 from the germline V gene are MNHEY and SVGEGT. The CDR3 spans 18 residues. V was pared by 2 bases and J by 0 bases, with 17 bases between.

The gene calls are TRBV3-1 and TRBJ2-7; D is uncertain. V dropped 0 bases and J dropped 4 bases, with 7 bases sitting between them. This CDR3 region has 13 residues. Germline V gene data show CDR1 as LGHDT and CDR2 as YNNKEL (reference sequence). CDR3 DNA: TGTGCCAGCAGCCAAGATCTGAATTACGAGCAGTACTTC. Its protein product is CASSQDLNYEQYF.

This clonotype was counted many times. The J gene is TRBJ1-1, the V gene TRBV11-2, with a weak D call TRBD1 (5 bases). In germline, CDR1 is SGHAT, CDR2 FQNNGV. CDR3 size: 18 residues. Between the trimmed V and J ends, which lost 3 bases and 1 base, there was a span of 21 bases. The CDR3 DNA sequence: TGTGCCAGCAGCTTTTACCAGGGAGTAGGGAAGTGGAACACTGAAGCTTTCTTT. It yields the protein CASSFYQGVGKWNTEAFF.

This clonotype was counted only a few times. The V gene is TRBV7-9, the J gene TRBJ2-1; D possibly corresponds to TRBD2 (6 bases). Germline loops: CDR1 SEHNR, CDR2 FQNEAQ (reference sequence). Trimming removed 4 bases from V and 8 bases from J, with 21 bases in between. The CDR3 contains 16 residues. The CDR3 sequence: CASSSSIRDSTHEQFF. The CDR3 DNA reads TGTGCCAGCAGCTCGAGCATAAGGGACTCCACCCATGAGCAGTTCTTC.

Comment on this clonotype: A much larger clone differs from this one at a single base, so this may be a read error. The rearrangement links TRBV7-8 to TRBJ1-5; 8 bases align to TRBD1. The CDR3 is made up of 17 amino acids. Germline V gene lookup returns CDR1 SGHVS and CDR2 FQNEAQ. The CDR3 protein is CASSSLLGQVINQSQHF. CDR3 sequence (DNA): TGTGCCAGCAGCTCCCTTTTGGGACAGGTGATAAATCAGTCCCAGCATTTT.

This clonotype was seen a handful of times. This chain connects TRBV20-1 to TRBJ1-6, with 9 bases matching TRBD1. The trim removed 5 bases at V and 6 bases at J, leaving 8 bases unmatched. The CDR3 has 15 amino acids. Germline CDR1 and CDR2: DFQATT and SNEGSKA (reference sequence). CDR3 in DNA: TGCAGTGCTCTCCGGGACAGGGAGTTTAATTCACCCCTCCACTTT. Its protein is CSALRDREFNSPLHF.

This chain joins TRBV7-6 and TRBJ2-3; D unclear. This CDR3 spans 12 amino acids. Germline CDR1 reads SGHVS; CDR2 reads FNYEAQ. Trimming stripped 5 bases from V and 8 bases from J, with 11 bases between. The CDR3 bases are TGTGCCAGCAGCACCCGTTGGGGTACGCAGTATTTT. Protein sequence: CASSTRWGTQYF. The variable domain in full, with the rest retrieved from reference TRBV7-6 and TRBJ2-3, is GAGVSQSPRYKVTKRGQDVALRCDPISGHVSLYWYRQALGQGPEFLTYFNYEAQQDKSGLPNDRFSAERPEGSISTLTIQRTEQRDSAMYRCASSTRWGTQYFGPGTRLTVL.

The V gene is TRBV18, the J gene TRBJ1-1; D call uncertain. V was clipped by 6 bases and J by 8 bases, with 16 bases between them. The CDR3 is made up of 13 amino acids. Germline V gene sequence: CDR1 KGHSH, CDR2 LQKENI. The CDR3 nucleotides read TGTGCCAGCTCCCTCGGGGAGGGCGGGGAAGCTTTCTTT. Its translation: CASSLGEGGEAFF. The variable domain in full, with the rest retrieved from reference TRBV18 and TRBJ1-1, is NAGVMQNPRHLVRRRGQEARLRCSPMKGHSHVYWYRQLPEEGLKFMVYLQKENIIDESGMPKERFSAEFPKEGPSILRIQQVVRGDSAAYFCASSLGEGGEAFFGQGTRLTVV.

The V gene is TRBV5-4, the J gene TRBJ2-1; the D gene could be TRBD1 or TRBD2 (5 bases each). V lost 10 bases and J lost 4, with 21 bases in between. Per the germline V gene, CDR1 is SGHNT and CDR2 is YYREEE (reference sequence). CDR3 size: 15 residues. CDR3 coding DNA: TGTGCCGGATCCAGGGACCTCGGTGGATACAATGAGCAGTTCTTC. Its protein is CAGSRDLGGYNEQFF.

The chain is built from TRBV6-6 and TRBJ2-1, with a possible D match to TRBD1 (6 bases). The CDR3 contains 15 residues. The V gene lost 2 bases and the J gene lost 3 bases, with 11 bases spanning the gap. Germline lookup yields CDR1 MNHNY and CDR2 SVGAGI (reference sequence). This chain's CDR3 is CASSYGVGGYNEQFF. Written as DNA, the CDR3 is TGTGCCAGCAGTTACGGGGTAGGGGGCTACAATGAGCAGTTCTTC.

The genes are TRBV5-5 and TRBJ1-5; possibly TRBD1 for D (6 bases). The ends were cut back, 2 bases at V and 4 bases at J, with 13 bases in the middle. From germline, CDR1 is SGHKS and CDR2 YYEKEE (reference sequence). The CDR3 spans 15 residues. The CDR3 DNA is TGTGCCAGCAGCTTTAGTGAACAGGGTAATCAGCCCCAGCATTTT. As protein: CASSFSEQGNQPQHF.

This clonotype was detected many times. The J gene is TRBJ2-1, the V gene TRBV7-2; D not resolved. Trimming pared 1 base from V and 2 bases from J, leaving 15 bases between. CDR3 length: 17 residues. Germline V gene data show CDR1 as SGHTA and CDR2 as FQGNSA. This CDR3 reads CASSLVRPRRTYNEQFF. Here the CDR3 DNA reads TGTGCCAGCAGCTTAGTAAGGCCCCGGCGGACCTACAATGAGCAGTTCTTC.

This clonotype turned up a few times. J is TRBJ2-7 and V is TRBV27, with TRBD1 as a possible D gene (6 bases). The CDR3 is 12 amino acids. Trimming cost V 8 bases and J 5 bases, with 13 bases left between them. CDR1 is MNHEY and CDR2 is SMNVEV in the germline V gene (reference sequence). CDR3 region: CASSTGPDEQYF. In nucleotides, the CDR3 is TGTGCCAGCTCGACAGGTCCCGACGAGCAGTACTTC.

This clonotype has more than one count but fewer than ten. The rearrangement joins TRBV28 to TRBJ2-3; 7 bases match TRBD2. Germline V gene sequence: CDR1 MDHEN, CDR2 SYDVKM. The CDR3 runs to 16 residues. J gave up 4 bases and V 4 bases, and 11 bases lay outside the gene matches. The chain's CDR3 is CASSSKRGRMADTQYF. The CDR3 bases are TGTGCCAGCAGTTCCAAGCGGGGACGGATGGCAGATACGCAGTATTTT.